This entry lists 13 T cell receptor beta chains sequenced from one sample in a study of T-cell reconstitution after alpha-beta-depleted transplantation in children (dated by TCRdb to about 2016). Libraries were built with PCR. The reads were generated on an Illumina HiSeq 2500. TCR library preparation used molecular barcoding, with unique molecular identifiers applied to normalize quantification of the TCRbeta repertoire. TCRdb cleaned the public reads at Q25 with fastp, built clones with MiXCR and kept in-frame beta chains. CDR3 protein sequences are deduplicated, and each keeps its most common genes and DNA. This sample gives about 980,000 distinct CDR3 sequences in total; roughly 31% of them show up just once. The ten biggest clones cover around 30% of the sample. Taken with the paper, the label for treatment or condition translates to: allogeneic hematopoietic cell transplantation with graft depleted of TCRalphabeta T cells and CD19 B cells.

The sequencing used PBMCs, mostly from graft donor cells, collected 360 days after TCRalphabeta/CD19-depleted stem cell transplant. Source of these receptors: a boy under two years old who had a stem cell transplant for SCID, so the T cells may come from the graft donor.

The rearrangement links TRBV30 to TRBJ2-1; D tentatively fits TRBD1 or TRBD2 (5 bases each). Germline CDR1 GTSNPN, CDR2 SVGIG (reference sequence). The CDR3 covers 14 residues. The V end lost 2 bases, the J end lost 2 bases, and 10 bases lay between the germline ends. The CDR3 region has the DNA TGTGCCTGGAGTTGGGGGTGGACCTACAATGAGCAGTTCTTC. Translation: CAWSWGWTYNEQFF.

About this clonotype itself: Given the absence of the conserved phenylalanine or tryptophan at the CDR3 end, a read error is likely. V and J are TRBV12-3 or TRBV12-4 and TRBJ2-7, with D perhaps matching TRBD1 or TRBD2 (5 bases each). Trimming left V 3 bases short and J 3 bases short, with 12 bases between. This CDR3 contains 14 residues. The CDR3 DNA reads as TGTGCCAGCAGTTTGCCGGGACGGATCTACGAGCAGTACTTA. Protein: CASSLPGRIYEQYL.

The chain employs TRBV5-1 and TRBJ2-1; weak D call: TRBD1 (5 bases). The CDR3 extends over 13 amino acids. CDR1 SGHRS and CDR2 YFSETQ come from the germline V gene. The V gene lost 0 bases and the J gene lost 8 bases, with 9 bases spanning the gap. For the CDR3, the DNA is TGCGCCAGCAGCTTGGAGGGGATGCATGAGCAGTTCTTC. As protein: CASSLEGMHEQFF. The complete variable domain, with remaining parts taken from reference TRBV5-1 and TRBJ2-1, reads KAGVTQTPRYLIKTRGQQVTLSCSPISGHRSVSWYQQTPGQGLQFLFEYFSETQRNKGNFPGRFSGRQFSNSRSEMNVSTLELGDSALYLCASSLEGMHEQFFGPGTRLTVL.

This chain joins TRBV12-3 or TRBV12-4 and TRBJ1-6; D call uncertain. The CDR3 extends over 14 amino acids. The V and J ends lost 0 bases and 5 bases respectively, with 5 bases between them. CDR3 loop: CASSLAEHNSPLHF. The CDR3 bases are TGTGCCAGCAGTTTAGCGGAACATAATTCACCCCTCCACTTT.

The CDR3: CASSLDLGKETQYF. As DNA, the CDR3 is TGTGCCAGCAGCTTAGATCTGGGGAAAGAGACCCAGTACTTC. The chain has TRBV7-2 and TRBJ2-5; D is undetermined. The CDR3 totals 14 residues. Trimming cost V 1 base and J 3 bases, with 9 bases left between them. CDR1 is SGHTA, CDR2 FQGNSA, per germline.

The rearrangement uses TRBV6-2 or TRBV6-3 and TRBJ2-2; D is unresolved. CDR1 and CDR2 (germline): MNHEY, SVGEGT. V lost 1 base and J lost 3, with 21 bases in between. CDR3 length: 19 amino acids. The DNA of the CDR3 is TGTGCCAGCAGTTACTACTTATCGTCGGTAGAAAGGTACACCGGGGAGCTGTTTTTT. It codes for CASSYYLSSVERYTGELFF.

The table lists this clonotype with a few counts. This chain links TRBV5-1 with TRBJ2-7, with D tentatively TRBD2 (6 bases). The CDR3 covers 14 residues. V lost 0 bases, J lost 5 bases, and 12 bases lay in between. The germline V gene has CDR1 SGHRS and CDR2 YFSETQ. The CDR3 DNA sequence: TGCGCCAGCAGCTTGGGCGGGACTCTTGACGAGCAGTACTTC. Translated, it gives CASSLGGTLDEQYF.

This chain uses TRBV4-1 with TRBJ2-4; possible D gene TRBD2, 7 bases. The germline V gene has CDR1 MGHRA and CDR2 YSYEKL. The CDR3 length is 15 residues. V lost 1 base, J lost 9 bases, and 16 bases lay in between. In DNA, the CDR3 is TGCGCCAGCAGCCAAGGTTTCGGGGGGCTAGTCATTCAGTACTTC. This codes for CASSQGFGGLVIQYF.

The CDR3 nucleotides read TGTGCCAGCAGTGTCGGGACAGGGGGTAATACCCAAGAGACCCAGTACTTC. It codes for CASSVGTGGNTQETQYF. This chain connects TRBV12-3 or TRBV12-4 to TRBJ2-5, with 11 bases fitting TRBD1. The V and J ends lost 5 bases and 1 base, in that order; junction bases with no gene match: 9. The CDR3 has 17 residues.

The chain recombines TRBV12-3 or TRBV12-4 with TRBJ2-5, with a tentative D call TRBD2 (5 bases). The CDR3 loop spans 15 amino acids. The V end was cut by 3 bases, the J end by 3 bases, with 14 bases between. The CDR3 spells CASSFPSHQKETQYF. The CDR3 DNA reads TGTGCCAGCAGTTTCCCTAGCCACCAAAAAGAGACCCAGTACTTC.

V and J are TRBV15 and TRBJ1-6; D is uncertain. CDR1 and CDR2 (germline): LNHNV, YYDKDF (reference sequence). V lost 1 base and J lost 8, with 9 bases in between. The CDR3 contains 14 residues. The CDR3 bases are TGTGCCACCAGCAGAGTTTTGCTTTATTCACCCCTCCACTTT. Translation gives CATSRVLLYSPLHF. The full variable domain, with the rest looked up from reference TRBV15 and TRBJ1-6, is DAMVIQNPRYQVTQFGKPVTLSCSQTLNHNVMYWYQQKSSQAPKLLFHYYDKDFNNEADTPDNFQSRRPNTSFCFLDIRSPGLGDTAMYLCATSRVLLYSPLHFGNGTRLTVT.

The chain employs TRBV12-5 and TRBJ2-3; 10 bases agree with TRBD1. The CDR3 is 15 residues long. Germline trimming cut 6 bases from V and 1 base from J; bases unmatched to any gene: 4. Germline CDR1 reads LGHNT; CDR2 reads FRNRAP. Written as DNA, the CDR3 is TGTGCTAGTGGGCCTGGGACAGGGGGCACAGATACGCAGTATTTT. This sequence encodes CASGPGTGGTDTQYF.

This chain connects TRBV11-2 to TRBJ2-3, with 9 nucleotides matching TRBD1. Per the germline V gene, CDR1 is SGHAT and CDR2 is FQNNGV. Trimming at V came to 6 bases and at J to 6 bases, leaving 10 bases not matched to a gene. The CDR3 is 15 residues long. The CDR3 spells CASRPTGGTRDTQYF. CDR3 in DNA: TGTGCCAGCAGACCCACAGGGGGCACGCGTGATACGCAGTATTTT.